A single TCR beta chain is shown here with its context. This CDR3 has 14 residues. Germline V gene lookup returns CDR1 MRHNA and CDR2 SNTAGT. V gave up 8 bases and J gave up 6 bases; unmatched junction bases: 8. Measured with immunoSEQ multiplex PCR; TCRdb has only the in-frame clones, and not every one. There are tens of thousands of clones in the sample; about 91% occur only once, and roughly 4.5% lies in the top ten. The sample originates from a study of OX40 agonist ivuxolimab in advanced cancers. The TCR comes from an adult with an advanced solid tumor such as melanoma, head and neck, liver or kidney cancer. This specimen consisted of CD4+ or CD8+ T cells sorted from blood, obtained in a trial of the OX40 agonist ivuxolimab. This rearrangement joins TRBV6-4 to TRBJ2-1; TRBD2 matches at 9 bases. CDR3 nucleotides: TGTGCCAGCTCATATAGCGGGGGTAGCAATGAGCAGTTCTTC. Protein sequence: CASSYSGGSNEQFF.